These 7 T cell receptor beta chains share one sample of origin, sequenced in a study of T-cell memory formation after mild COVID-19. TCRdb reanalysed the 5' RACE reads using MiXCR and keeps one entry per CDR3 protein. In the table there are about 160,000 distinct CDR3 sequences, 25% to 40% of which are singletons. The sequenced material came from PBMCs or a T cell subset sorted from them (not recorded which). The receptors originated from an adult woman who had mild COVID-19 (a few samples of this study predate the infection). Cell type and time point are not known.

This clonotype was seen a few times. CDR3 residues: CSVEVGTVGDTQYF. CDR3 nucleotides: TGCAGCGTTGAAGTGGGGACTGTCGGAGATACGCAGTATTTT. The genes are TRBV29-1 and TRBJ2-3, with a weak D call TRBD2 (6 bases). CDR1 and CDR2 (germline): SQVTM, ANQGSEA. Trimming took 1 base from V and 5 from J, leaving 13 bases between them. CDR3 length equals 14 residues.

This chain joins TRBV7-6 and TRBJ2-5, with D uncertain. V was pared by 4 bases and J by 1 base, with 10 bases between. In germline, CDR1 is SGHVS, CDR2 FNYEAQ. The CDR3 runs to 14 residues. CDR3 in DNA: TGTGCCAGCAGCTCCTTAATAGGCCAAGAGACCCAGTACTTC. Encoded protein: CASSSLIGQETQYF.

V gene TRBV5-1 combines with J gene TRBJ2-5; D is perhaps TRBD2 (6 bases). Trimming stripped 0 bases from V and 2 bases from J, with 14 bases between. This CDR3 has 16 residues. Germline values: CDR1 SGHRS, CDR2 YFSETQ. In nucleotides, the CDR3 is TGCGCCAGCAGCTTGGCCCCCCAGGGAGGTCAAGAGACCCAGTACTTC. It encodes CASSLAPQGGQETQYF.

This rearrangement joins TRBV11-2 to TRBJ1-1; perhaps TRBD1 as D (5 bases). There are 15 residues in the CDR3. CDR1 is SGHAT and CDR2 is FQNNGV in the germline V gene. With 1 base removed from V and 1 base from J, the gap between germline ends came to 10 bases. The DNA for the CDR3 is TGTGCCAGCAGCTTAGTGCGTAGGGGGAACACTGAAGCTTTCTTT. Translating it yields CASSLVRRGNTEAFF.

The chain combines TRBV24-1 with TRBJ2-5; D possibly corresponds to TRBD2 (5 bases). The germline V and J ends were trimmed by 0 bases and 7 bases, with 8 bases remaining between them. The CDR3 consists of 13 residues. The germline CDR1 and CDR2 sequences are KGHDR and SFDVKD. The CDR3 DNA is TGTGCCACCAGTGATTTGGAGGGCGGGACCCAGTACTTC. Protein product: CATSDLEGGTQYF.

Only a few counts were recorded for this clonotype. V is TRBV20-1 and J is TRBJ2-1, with D unresolved. This CDR3 has 13 amino acids. Per the germline V gene, CDR1 is DFQATT and CDR2 is SNEGSKA (reference sequence). Trimming took off 0 bases at V and 9 bases at J, with 12 bases between the two ends. CDR3 bases: TGCAGTGCTAGAGATTTAAGTTTGGGTGAGCAGTTCTTC. This translates into CSARDLSLGEQFF.

This clonotype has only a few counts. V and J are TRBV12-3 or TRBV12-4 and TRBJ1-5; TRBD1 matches at 9 bases. The CDR3 totals 16 residues. V trimming: 1 base; J trimming: 4 bases; junction bases outside the gene matches: 5. The CDR3 sequence: CASSLVGTGQNQPQHF. The CDR3 DNA reads as TGTGCCAGCAGTTTAGTCGGGACAGGGCAGAATCAGCCCCAGCATTTT.